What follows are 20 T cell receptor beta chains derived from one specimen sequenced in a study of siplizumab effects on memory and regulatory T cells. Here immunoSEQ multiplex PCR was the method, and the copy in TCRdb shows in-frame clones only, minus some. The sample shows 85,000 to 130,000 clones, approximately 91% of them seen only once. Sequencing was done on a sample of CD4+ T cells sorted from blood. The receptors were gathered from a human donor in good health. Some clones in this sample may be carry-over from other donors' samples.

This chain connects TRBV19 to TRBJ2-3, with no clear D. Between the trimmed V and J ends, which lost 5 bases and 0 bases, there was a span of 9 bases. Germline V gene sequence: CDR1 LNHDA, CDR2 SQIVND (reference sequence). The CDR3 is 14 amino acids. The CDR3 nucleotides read TGTGCCAGTAGTTTGTCCAGGAGCACAGATACGCAGTATTTT. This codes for CASSLSRSTDTQYF.

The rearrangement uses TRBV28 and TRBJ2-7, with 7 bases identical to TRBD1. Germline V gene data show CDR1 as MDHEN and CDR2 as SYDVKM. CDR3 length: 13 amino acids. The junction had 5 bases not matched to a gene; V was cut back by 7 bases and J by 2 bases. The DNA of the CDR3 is TGTGCCAGCACCGGGACAGTTGCCTACGAGCAGTACTTC. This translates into CASTGTVAYEQYF.

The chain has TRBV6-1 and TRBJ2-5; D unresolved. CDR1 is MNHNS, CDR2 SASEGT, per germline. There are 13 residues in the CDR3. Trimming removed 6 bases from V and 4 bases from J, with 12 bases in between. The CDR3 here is CASRLLGRETQYF. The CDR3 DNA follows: TGTGCCAGCAGATTGTTAGGGCGAGAGACCCAGTACTTC.

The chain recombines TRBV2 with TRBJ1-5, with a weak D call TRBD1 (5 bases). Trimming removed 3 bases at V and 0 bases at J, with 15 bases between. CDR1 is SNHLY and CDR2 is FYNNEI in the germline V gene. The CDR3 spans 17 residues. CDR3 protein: CASSDFWGAISNQPQHF. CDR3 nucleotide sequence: TGTGCCAGCAGTGATTTTTGGGGCGCAATTAGCAATCAGCCCCAGCATTTT.

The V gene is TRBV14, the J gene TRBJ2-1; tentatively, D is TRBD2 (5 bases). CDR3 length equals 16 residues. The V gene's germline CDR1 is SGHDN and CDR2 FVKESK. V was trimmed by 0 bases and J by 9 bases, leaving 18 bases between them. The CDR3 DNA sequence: TGTGCCAGCAGCCAAGATCCCAGGATCGTACGGGGTGAGCAGTTCTTC. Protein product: CASSQDPRIVRGEQFF. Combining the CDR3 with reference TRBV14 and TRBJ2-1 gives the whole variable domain EAGVTQFPSHSVIEKGQTVTLRCDPISGHDNLYWYRRVMGKEIKFLLHFVKESKQDESGMPNNRFLAERTGGTYSTLKVQPAELEDSGVYFCASSQDPRIVRGEQFFGPGTRLTVL.

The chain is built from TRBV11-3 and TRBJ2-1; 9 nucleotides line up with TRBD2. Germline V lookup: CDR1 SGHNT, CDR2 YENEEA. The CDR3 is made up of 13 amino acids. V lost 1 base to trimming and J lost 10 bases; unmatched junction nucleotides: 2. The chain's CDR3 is CASSLVSGREQFF. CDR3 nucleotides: TGTGCCAGCAGCTTAGTCAGCGGGAGGGAGCAGTTCTTC.

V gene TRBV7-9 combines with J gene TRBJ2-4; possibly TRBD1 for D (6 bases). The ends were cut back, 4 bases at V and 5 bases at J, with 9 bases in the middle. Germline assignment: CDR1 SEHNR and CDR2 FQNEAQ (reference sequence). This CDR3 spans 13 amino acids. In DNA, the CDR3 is TGTGCCAGCAGCTCTCGGACAGAAAACATTCAGTACTTC. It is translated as CASSSRTENIQYF.

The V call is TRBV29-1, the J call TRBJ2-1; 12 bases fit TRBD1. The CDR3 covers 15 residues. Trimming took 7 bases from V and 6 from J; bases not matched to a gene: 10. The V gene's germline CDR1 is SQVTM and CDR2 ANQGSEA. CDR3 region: CSAKRGQGALNEQFF. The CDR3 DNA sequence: TGCAGCGCCAAAAGGGGACAGGGGGCCCTCAATGAGCAGTTCTTC.

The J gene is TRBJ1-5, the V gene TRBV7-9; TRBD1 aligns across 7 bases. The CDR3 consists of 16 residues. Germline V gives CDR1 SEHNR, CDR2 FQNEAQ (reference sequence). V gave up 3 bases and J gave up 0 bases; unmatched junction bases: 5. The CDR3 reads CASSLAGTDSNQPQHF. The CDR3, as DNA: TGTGCCAGCAGCTTGGCCGGGACAGATAGCAATCAGCCCCAGCATTTT.

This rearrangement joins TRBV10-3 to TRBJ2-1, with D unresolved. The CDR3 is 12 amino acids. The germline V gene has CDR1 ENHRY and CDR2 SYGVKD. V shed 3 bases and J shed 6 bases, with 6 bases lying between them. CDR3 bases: TGTGCCATCAGTGATTCGGGCAATGAGCAGTTCTTC. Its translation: CAISDSGNEQFF.

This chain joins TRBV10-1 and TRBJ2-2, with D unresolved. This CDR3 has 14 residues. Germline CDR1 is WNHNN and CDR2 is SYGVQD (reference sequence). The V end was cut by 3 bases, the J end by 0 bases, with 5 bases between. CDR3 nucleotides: TGCGCCAGCAGTGACCCCCCGAACACCGGGGAGCTGTTTTTT. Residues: CASSDPPNTGELFF.

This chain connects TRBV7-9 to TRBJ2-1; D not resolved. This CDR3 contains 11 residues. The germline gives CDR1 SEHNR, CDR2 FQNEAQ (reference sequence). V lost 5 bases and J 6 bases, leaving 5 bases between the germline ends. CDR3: CASSQLNEQFF. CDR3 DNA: TGTGCCAGCAGCCAGCTCAATGAGCAGTTCTTC.

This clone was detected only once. The CDR3: CASSLLRQQGPQETQYF. CDR3 DNA sequence: TGCGCCAGCAGCTTGTTAAGGCAACAAGGTCCCCAAGAGACCCAGTACTTC. V usage is TRBV5-1 and J usage is TRBJ2-5; no firm D call. Germline V gives CDR1 SGHRS, CDR2 YFSETQ. This CDR3 contains 17 residues. V lost 1 base and J lost 1, with 17 bases in between.

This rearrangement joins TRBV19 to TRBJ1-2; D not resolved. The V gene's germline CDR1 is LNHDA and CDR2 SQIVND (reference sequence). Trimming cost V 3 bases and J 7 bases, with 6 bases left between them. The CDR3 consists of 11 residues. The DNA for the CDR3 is TGTGCCAGTAGTATGAATGGTGGCTACACCTTC. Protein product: CASSMNGGYTF.

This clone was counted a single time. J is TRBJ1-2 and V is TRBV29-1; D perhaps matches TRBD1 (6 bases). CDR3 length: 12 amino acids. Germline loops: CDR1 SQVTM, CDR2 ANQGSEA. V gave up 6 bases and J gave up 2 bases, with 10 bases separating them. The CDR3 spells CSVPGTNYGYTF. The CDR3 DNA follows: TGCAGCGTGCCCGGGACAAACTATGGCTACACCTTC.

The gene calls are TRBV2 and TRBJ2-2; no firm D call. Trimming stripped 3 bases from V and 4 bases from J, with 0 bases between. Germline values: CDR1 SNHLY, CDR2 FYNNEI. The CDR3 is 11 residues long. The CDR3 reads CASSDTGELFF. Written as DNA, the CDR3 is TGTGCCAGCAGTGACACCGGGGAGCTGTTTTTT.

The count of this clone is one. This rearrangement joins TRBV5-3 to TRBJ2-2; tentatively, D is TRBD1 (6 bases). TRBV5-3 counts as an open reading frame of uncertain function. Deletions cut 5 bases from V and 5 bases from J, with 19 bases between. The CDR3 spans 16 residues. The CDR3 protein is CARSIGTDRTTGELFF. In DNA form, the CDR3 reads TGTGCCAGAAGTATAGGGACGGACAGAACAACCGGGGAGCTGTTTTTT.

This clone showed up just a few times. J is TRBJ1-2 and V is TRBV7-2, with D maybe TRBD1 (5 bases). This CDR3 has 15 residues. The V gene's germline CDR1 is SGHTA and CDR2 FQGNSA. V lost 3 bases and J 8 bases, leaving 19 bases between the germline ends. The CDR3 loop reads CASSFTSGARGGYTF. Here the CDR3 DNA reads TGTGCCAGCAGCTTTACGTCCGGGGCGCGTGGAGGCTACACCTTC.

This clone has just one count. CDR3 DNA: TGTGCCAGCAGCGTCCAGGGAAGCCCCTACGAGCAGTACTTC. It yields the protein CASSVQGSPYEQYF. The V call is TRBV9, the J call TRBJ2-7, with D perhaps TRBD1 (5 bases). The CDR3 runs to 14 residues. V shed 2 bases and J shed 2 bases, with 11 bases lying between them. The germline V gene has CDR1 SGDLS and CDR2 YYNGEE.

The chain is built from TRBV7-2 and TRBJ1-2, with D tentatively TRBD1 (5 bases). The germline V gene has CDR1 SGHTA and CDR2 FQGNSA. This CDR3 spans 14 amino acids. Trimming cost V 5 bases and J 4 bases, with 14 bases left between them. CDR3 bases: TGTGCCAGCAGCCAAGCCGCGGGGGGCTATGGCTACACCTTC. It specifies CASSQAAGGYGYTF.